Each of the 2 T cell receptor beta chains below was sequenced from the same sample in a study of CD4+ T cells in melanoma. The table came from immunoSEQ multiplex PCR; TCRdb's copy has only in-frame clones and leaves some out. The sample consists of some 13,000 clones, around three quarters of them appearing once. The specimen sequenced was cells from a culture (not recorded whether cultured in vitro). These receptors were taken from a human donor with melanoma.

This sequence joins TRBV11-2 and TRBJ2-3; a possible D gene is TRBD1 (5 bases). From germline, CDR1 is SGHAT and CDR2 FQNNGV. This CDR3 has 14 amino acids. V lost 5 bases, J lost 5 bases, and 14 bases lay in between. The chain's CDR3 is CASSHNRFGDTQYF. DNA of the CDR3: TGTGCCAGCAGCCACAACAGGTTTGGAGATACGCAGTATTTT.

Turning to this clone: The identical CDR3 is also encoded by other nucleotide sequences in the sample. The chain links TRBV5-1 to TRBJ2-5, with 8 positions matching TRBD1. The V gene end was trimmed by 0 bases and the J gene end by 4 bases; junction bases not matched to a gene: 5. The CDR3 runs to 15 residues. Germline CDR1 is SGHRS and CDR2 is YFSETQ. The CDR3 region has the DNA TGCGCCAGCAGCTTGGGGCAGGGGGCACGAGAGACCCAGTACTTC. The encoded protein is CASSLGQGARETQYF.